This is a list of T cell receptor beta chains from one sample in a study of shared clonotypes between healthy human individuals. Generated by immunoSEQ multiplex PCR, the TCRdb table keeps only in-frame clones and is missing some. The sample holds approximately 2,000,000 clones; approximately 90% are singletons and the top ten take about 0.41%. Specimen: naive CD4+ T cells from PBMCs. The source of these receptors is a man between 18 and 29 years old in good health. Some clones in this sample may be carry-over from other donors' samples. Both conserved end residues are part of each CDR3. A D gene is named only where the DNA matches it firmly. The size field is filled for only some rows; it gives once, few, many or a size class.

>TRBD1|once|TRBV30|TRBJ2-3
TGTGCCTGGAGTGCGGGACAGGGGGACACAGATACGCAGTATTTT
CAWSAGQGDTDTQYF
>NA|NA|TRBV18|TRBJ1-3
TGTGCCAGCTCACCCCGACAGACAACCTCTGGAAACACCATATATTTT
CASSPRQTTSGNTIYF
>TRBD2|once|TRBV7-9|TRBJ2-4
TGTGCCAGCAGCGACGGGACTACGTCTCCTCCGAATCAGTACTTC
CASSDGTTSPPNQYF
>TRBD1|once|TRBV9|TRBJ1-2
TGTGCCAGCAGCCGGGGCGGGACAGGACCCCTTTTCTATGGCTACACCTTC
CASSRGGTGPLFYGYTF
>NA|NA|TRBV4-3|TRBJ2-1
TGCGCCAGCAGCCAAGATTCCCGCTCCTACAATGAGCAGTTCTTC
CASSQDSRSYNEQFF
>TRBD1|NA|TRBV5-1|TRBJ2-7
TGCGCCAGCAGCCTTGAGGGACAGGGGTTCTACGAGCAGTACTTC
CASSLEGQGFYEQYF
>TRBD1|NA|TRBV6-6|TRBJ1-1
TGTGCCAGCAGCCGAACGACAGGGGTCACTGAAGCTTTCTTT
CASSRTTGVTEAFF
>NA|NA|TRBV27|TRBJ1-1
TGTGCCAGCAGTTTGGGAAGGAACACTGAAGCTTTCTTT
CASSLGRNTEAFF
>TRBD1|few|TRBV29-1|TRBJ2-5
TGCAGCGCCGGACAGGGGCAAGAGACCCAGTACTTC
CSAGQGQETQYF
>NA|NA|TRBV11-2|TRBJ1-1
TGTGCCAGCAGCTTCTGGGGGGCTGGCACTGAAGCTTTCTTT
CASSFWGAGTEAFF
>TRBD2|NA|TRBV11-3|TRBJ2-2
TGTGCCAGCAGCCCCCCTTCTAGCGGGAGAACTACCGGGGAGCTGTTTTTT
CASSPPSSGRTTGELFF
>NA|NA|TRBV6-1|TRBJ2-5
TGTGCCAGCAGGCATAGGGGGGTGCGGACCCAGTACTTC
CASRHRGVRTQYF
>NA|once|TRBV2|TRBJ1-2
TGTGCCAGCAGCCAAGAACGGGGCAGAGCTACCTTC
CASSQERGRATF
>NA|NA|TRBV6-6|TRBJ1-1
TGTGCCAGCAGTTACTCAACCGCGGATACTGAAGCTTTCTTT
CASSYSTADTEAFF
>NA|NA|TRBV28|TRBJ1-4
TGTGCCAGCAGGGTGAGCAATGAAAAACTGTTTTTT
CASRVSNEKLFF
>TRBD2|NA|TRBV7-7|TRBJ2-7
TGTGCCAGAACGCCCCCGGGACTAGCGGGAGATGTCTACGAGCAGTACTTC
CARTPPGLAGDVYEQYF
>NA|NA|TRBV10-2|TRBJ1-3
TGCGCCAGCAGGGAGGTTTCGTCTGGAAACACCATATATTTT
CASREVSSGNTIYF
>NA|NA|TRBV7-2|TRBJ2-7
TGTGCCAGCAGCTTAGCTGGGTTAGCGAGTGAGCAGTACTTC
CASSLAGLASEQYF
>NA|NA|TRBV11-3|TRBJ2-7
TGTGCCAGCCTCTTGAGAAGGACCTACGAGCAGTACTTC
CASLLRRTYEQYF
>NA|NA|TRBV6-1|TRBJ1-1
TGTGCCAGCAGTGTACCGGGACGGGTGAACACTGAAGCTTTCTTT
CASSVPGRVNTEAFF
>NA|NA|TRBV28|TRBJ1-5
TGTGCCAGCAGTCCGCGAAGGCAGCCCCAGCATTTT
CASSPRRQPQHF
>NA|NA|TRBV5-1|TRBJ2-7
TGCGCCAGCAGGCCCGGGAGCTCTTATTATTACGAGCAGTACTTC
CASRPGSSYYYEQYF
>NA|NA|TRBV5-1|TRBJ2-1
TGCGCCAGCAGCGGAGCACGCAACGAGAATGAGCAGTTCTTC
CASSGARNENEQFF
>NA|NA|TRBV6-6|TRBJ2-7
TGTGCCAGCAGCACCCCACCTCAGTACGAGCAGTACTTC
CASSTPPQYEQYF
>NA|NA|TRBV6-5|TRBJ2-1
TGTGCCAGCAGTTCCTTGTTGGGGCAGTTCTTC
CASSSLLGQFF
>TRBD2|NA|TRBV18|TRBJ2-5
TGTGCCAGCTCACACGGGACTAGCGAAGAGACCCAGTACTTC
CASSHGTSEETQYF